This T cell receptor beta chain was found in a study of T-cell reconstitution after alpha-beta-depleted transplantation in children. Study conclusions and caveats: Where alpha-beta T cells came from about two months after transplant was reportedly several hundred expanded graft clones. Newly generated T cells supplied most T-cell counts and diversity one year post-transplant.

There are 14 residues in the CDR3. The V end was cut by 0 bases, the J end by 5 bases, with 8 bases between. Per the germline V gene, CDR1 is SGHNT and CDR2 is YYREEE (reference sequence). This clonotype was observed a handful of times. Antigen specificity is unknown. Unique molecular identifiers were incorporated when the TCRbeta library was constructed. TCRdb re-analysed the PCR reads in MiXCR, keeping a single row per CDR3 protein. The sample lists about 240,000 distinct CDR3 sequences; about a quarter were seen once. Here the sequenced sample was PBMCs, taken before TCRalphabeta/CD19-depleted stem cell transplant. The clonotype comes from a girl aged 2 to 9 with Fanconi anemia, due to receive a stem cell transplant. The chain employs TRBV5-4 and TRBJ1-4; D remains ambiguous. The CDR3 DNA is TGTGCCAGCAGCTTGGATGGGAACAATGAAAAACTGTTTTTT. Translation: CASSLDGNNEKLFF. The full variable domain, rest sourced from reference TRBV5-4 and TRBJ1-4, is ETGVTQSPTHLIKTRGQQVTLRCSSQSGHNTVSWYQQALGQGPQFIFQYYREEENGRGNFPPRFSGLQFPNYSSELNVNALELDDSALYLCASSLDGNNEKLFFGSGTQLSVL.